The 25 T cell receptor beta chains in this list originate from one sample, sequenced in a study of metastatic and nonmetastatic thyroid tumors. No patient had received any treatment before thyroid surgery. MiXCR re-clonotyped the PCR reads for TCRdb. The sample carries 5,000 to 7,500 clones, roughly 16% recorded once. Material: tumor tissue. The source of these receptors is a male donor with papillary thyroid cancer or a benign thyroid nodule (not recorded which). Some clones in this sample may be carry-over from other donors' samples.

In its sample, this clone was seen many times. The sample holds other DNA sequences that translate to the same CDR3. The chain carries TRBV4-3 and TRBJ1-1, with a tentative D call TRBD1 (5 bases). This CDR3 contains 17 residues. Trimming pared 1 base from V and 1 base from J, leaving 16 bases between. From germline, CDR1 is LGHNA and CDR2 YSLEER. The chain's CDR3 is CASSQVLVGRENTEAFF. CDR3 DNA sequence: TGCGCCAGCAGCCAAGTTTTAGTGGGCAGGGAGAACACTGAAGCTTTCTTT.

Turning to this clone: Mismatch with germline at one junction end may stem from a read error. This chain joins TRBV20-1 and TRBJ2-1; perhaps TRBD2 as D (5 bases). CDR1 is DFQATT and CDR2 is SNEGSKA in the germline V gene (reference sequence). The CDR3 has 13 amino acids. The CDR3 reads CSSSPDWGNEQFF. The DNA of the CDR3 is TGCAGTTCTAGCCCCGATTGGGGCAATGAGCAGTTCTTC.

This clone was counted many times. V is TRBV7-6 and J is TRBJ2-6, with 14 bases lining up with TRBD2. The V segment lost 2 bases and the J segment 2 bases; nucleotides outside the gene matches: 11. Germline CDR1 is SGHVS and CDR2 is FNYEAQ. This CDR3 contains 21 residues. The CDR3 DNA reads as TGTGCCAGCAGCTTATTTGGGACTAGCGGGAGAGGGAGTGCTGGGGCCAACGTCCTGACTTTC. Its protein product is CASSLFGTSGRGSAGANVLTF. Looking up the rest from reference TRBV7-6 and TRBJ2-6 gives the full variable domain: GAGVSQSPRYKVTKRGQDVALRCDPISGHVSLYWYRQALGQGPEFLTYFNYEAQQDKSGLPNDRFSAERPEGSISTLTIQRTEQRDSAMYRCASSLFGTSGRGSAGANVLTFGAGSRLTVL.

By proportion, this clone is medium-sized. V is TRBV12-3 or TRBV12-4 and J is TRBJ2-7; D remains ambiguous. The V end was cut by 4 bases, the J end by 3 bases, with 13 bases between. The CDR3 sequence is 14 residues long. The CDR3 is CASSSLVTIYEQYF. DNA for the CDR3: TGTGCCAGCAGTTCCTTGGTCACCATCTACGAGCAGTACTTC.

This clone was found once. The chain couples TRBV11-2 to TRBJ2-7; possibly TRBD1 or TRBD2 for D (6 bases each). The V end lost 1 base, the J end lost 6 bases, and 13 bases lay between the germline ends. Germline assignment: CDR1 SGHAT and CDR2 FQNNGV. There are 14 residues in the CDR3. CDR3 coding DNA: TGTGCCAGCAGCTTAGCGGGGGCACGGGTCGAGCAGTACTTC. This translates into CASSLAGARVEQYF.

This chain joins TRBV20-1 and TRBJ2-7, with D maybe TRBD2 (6 bases). The CDR3 sequence is 15 residues long. Trimming removed 2 bases from V and 0 bases from J, with 14 bases in between. CDR1 and CDR2 from the germline V gene are DFQATT and SNEGSKA (reference sequence). CDR3 residues: CSARPSARGSYEQYF. CDR3 in DNA: TGCAGTGCTAGACCATCCGCGCGGGGCTCCTACGAGCAGTACTTC.

Judged by abundance, this clone is medium-sized. V usage is TRBV28 and J usage is TRBJ2-1, with 8 bases identical to TRBD2. Germline CDR1 and CDR2: MDHEN and SYDVKM. This CDR3 spans 16 amino acids. With V trimmed by 6 bases and J by 1 base, 8 bases remained unmatched. The CDR3 spells CASSPLAGGSYNEQFF. DNA for the CDR3: TGTGCCAGCAGCCCCCTGGCGGGAGGTTCCTACAATGAGCAGTTCTTC.

This clone turned up a few times. This may come from a read error, since a much larger clone is one base off. The chain uses TRBV24-1 and TRBJ2-5; D is ambiguous. CDR1 KGHDR and CDR2 SFDVKD come from the germline V gene. CDR3 length: 11 amino acids. CDR3 DNA sequence: TGTGCCGCCAGTGATCTCGAGACCCAGTACTTC. Its protein product is CAASDLETQYF.

This clone ranks as medium-sized (0.01 to 0.1%). V usage is TRBV6-1 and J usage is TRBJ2-5; 7 bases are a match to TRBD1. CDR3 length equals 16 residues. V dropped 0 bases and J dropped 4; count of bases not matched to a gene: 8. The germline V gene encodes CDR1 MNHNS and CDR2 SASEGT. CDR3 sequence reads: CASSEAYRGLRETQYF. CDR3 nucleotide sequence: TGTGCCAGCAGTGAAGCTTACAGGGGTCTGAGAGAGACCCAGTACTTC.

The CDR3 loop is CASSPIQWAGNEQFF. CDR3 nucleotides: TGTGCCAGCAGCCCCATCCAGTGGGCTGGCAATGAGCAGTTCTTC. The chain has TRBV7-3 and TRBJ2-1; no definite D call. V shed 5 bases and J shed 6 bases, with 17 bases lying between them. The CDR3 is 15 amino acids. CDR1 SGHTA and CDR2 FQGTGA come from the germline V gene.

This clone has a count of ten or more. The chain links TRBV7-9 to TRBJ1-3; D gene uncertain. V lost 5 bases and J lost 2, with 13 bases in between. This CDR3 has 15 amino acids. Per germline, CDR1 SEHNR and CDR2 FQNEAQ (reference sequence). The CDR3 sequence: CASSPRTPTGNTIYF. DNA of the CDR3: TGTGCCAGCAGCCCCAGGACCCCCACTGGAAACACCATATATTTT.

This clone was counted ten times or more. This chain links TRBV4-2 with TRBJ1-5; 8 bases align to TRBD1. The germline gives CDR1 LGHNA, CDR2 YNFKEQ. This CDR3 contains 18 residues. The V gene end was trimmed by 0 bases and the J gene end by 0 bases; junction bases not matched to a gene: 7. The chain's CDR3 is CASSQEGQDPNSNQPQHF. CDR3 DNA: TGTGCCAGCAGCCAAGAGGGACAGGATCCTAATAGCAATCAGCCCCAGCATTTT.

In its sample, this clone is medium-sized. The genes are TRBV19 and TRBJ2-2; possible D gene TRBD2, 5 bases. CDR3 length: 13 residues. Germline V gene sequence: CDR1 LNHDA, CDR2 SQIVND (reference sequence). Trimming stripped 3 bases from V and 6 bases from J, with 8 bases between. The CDR3 nucleotides read TGTGCCAGTAGTATCTGGGGAGCCGGGGAGCTGTTTTTT. Its translation: CASSIWGAGELFF.

This clone was seen a few times. The V call is TRBV29-1, the J call TRBJ1-1; a possible D gene is TRBD1 (5 bases). The CDR3 sequence is 12 residues long. The germline V gene encodes CDR1 SQVTM and CDR2 ANQGSEA. V was cut by 5 bases and J by 13 bases, with 20 bases left in between. For the CDR3, the DNA is TGCAGCGTTAGGGTGTCGGGGCAATCGGATTTCTTT. Protein product: CSVRVSGQSDFF.

The chain employs TRBV7-8 and TRBJ1-1, with D tentatively TRBD1 (6 bases). CDR1 SGHVS and CDR2 FQNEAQ come from the germline V gene. The ends were cut back, 6 bases at V and 4 bases at J, with 12 bases in the middle. The length of the CDR3 is 13 residues. CDR3 sequence (DNA): TGTGCCAGCAGAACGTGGGGGGCCACTGAAGCTTTCTTT. This translates into CASRTWGATEAFF.

This rearrangement joins TRBV2 to TRBJ1-2; 10 bases fit TRBD1. Trimming took 8 bases from V and 4 from J; bases not matched to a gene: 7. Germline assignment: CDR1 SNHLY and CDR2 FYNNEI. The length of the CDR3 is 14 residues. CDR3 in amino acids: CASLSWDRGYGYTF. DNA of the CDR3: TGTGCCAGCCTATCTTGGGACAGGGGCTATGGCTACACCTTC.

This clone was picked up many times. The chain has TRBV5-1 and TRBJ2-1, with TRBD2 matching over 15 bases. V shed 4 bases, J shed 4 bases, and the junction held 6 bases outside the gene matches. CDR1 is SGHRS, CDR2 YFSETQ, per germline. This CDR3 is 17 amino acids long. The CDR3 DNA is TGCGCCAGCAGCCCAGGACTAGCGGGAGGGTTTTACAATGAGCAGTTCTTC. Amino acids: CASSPGLAGGFYNEQFF. Together with reference TRBV5-1 and TRBJ2-1, the CDR3 gives the full variable domain: KAGVTQTPRYLIKTRGQQVTLSCSPISGHRSVSWYQQTPGQGLQFLFEYFSETQRNKGNFPGRFSGRQFSNSRSEMNVSTLELGDSALYLCASSPGLAGGFYNEQFFGPGTRLTVL.

This rearrangement joins TRBV6-2 or TRBV6-3 to TRBJ2-7; 10 bases fit TRBD2. V lost 5 bases, J lost 4 bases, and 8 bases stayed unmatched. The CDR3 runs 15 residues. The V gene's germline CDR1 is MNHEY and CDR2 SVGEGT. The CDR3 DNA reads TGTGCCAGCAGTCGACCGAAGCGGGGGGGTTACGAGCAGTACTTC. Its protein is CASSRPKRGGYEQYF.

This clone is categorized as large. J is TRBJ2-2 and V is TRBV28; 8 bases agree with TRBD2. V shed 3 bases, J shed 5 bases, and the junction held 20 bases outside the gene matches. The CDR3 runs 20 residues. Germline V gives CDR1 MDHEN, CDR2 SYDVKM. The CDR3 DNA reads as TGTGCCAGCAGTTTGCCCCCCAACGGTTTCAGCGGGAGACCGACCGGGGAGCTGTTTTTT. It translates to CASSLPPNGFSGRPTGELFF.

There are many counts of this clone. This chain uses TRBV20-1 with TRBJ1-4, with a possible D match to TRBD1 (5 bases). The CDR3 has 15 residues. CDR1 is DFQATT and CDR2 is SNEGSKA in the germline V gene (reference sequence). The ends were cut back, 3 bases at V and 4 bases at J, with 15 bases in the middle. The CDR3 region is CSARWDLDNNEKLFF. The DNA of the CDR3 is TGCAGTGCTAGGTGGGACCTCGATAATAATGAAAAACTGTTTTTT.

This chain joins TRBV20-1 and TRBJ2-7, with 12 positions matching TRBD2. CDR1 and CDR2 (germline): DFQATT, SNEGSKA (reference sequence). J was trimmed by 4 bases and V by 5 bases; bases with no gene match: 6. The CDR3 consists of 14 residues. The CDR3 DNA is TGCAGTGCTGTGGTGCTAGCGGGAGGGTACGAGCAGTACTTC. This sequence encodes CSAVVLAGGYEQYF.

Many counts were recorded for this clone. The chain carries TRBV9 and TRBJ1-4; TRBD1 is a possible D gene (5 bases). Germline CDR1 SGDLS, CDR2 YYNGEE. Deletions cut 2 bases from V and 5 bases from J, with 10 bases between. The CDR3 runs to 14 residues. Written as DNA, the CDR3 is TGTGCCAGCAGCGTTACTGGGGGGAATGAAAAACTGTTTTTT. Its protein is CASSVTGGNEKLFF.

This clone ranks as large. V usage is TRBV10-3 and J usage is TRBJ1-1, with 9 bases that match TRBD1. V shed 5 bases and J 5 bases; nucleotides not matched to a gene: 9. CDR3 length equals 15 residues. Germline-derived CDR1 and CDR2 are ENHRY and SYGVKD. CDR3: CAISTPGQGSTEAFF. The CDR3 DNA sequence: TGTGCCATCAGTACACCGGGACAGGGTTCAACTGAAGCTTTCTTT.

This clone was picked up a small number of times. The junction does not match germline at one end; this may be a read error. The chain couples TRBV6-4 to TRBJ2-3; a possible D gene is TRBD2 (7 bases). The CDR3 spans 16 residues. Germline CDR1 reads MRHNA; CDR2 reads SNTAGT. The CDR3 is CASSAQTGGQGDAQYF. The CDR3 DNA reads as TGTGCCAGCAGTGCGCAGACGGGGGGCCAGGGAGATGCGCAGTATTTT.

At least ten counts were recorded for this clone. V usage is TRBV5-6 and J usage is TRBJ2-5, with D possibly matching TRBD1 (6 bases). Deletions cut 4 bases from V and 1 base from J, with 11 bases between. From germline, CDR1 is SGHDT and CDR2 YYEEEE. CDR3 size: 14 residues. DNA for the CDR3: TGTGCCAGCAGCAAGGGACAAATCCAAGAGACCCAGTACTTC. It translates to CASSKGQIQETQYF.